Listed below are T cell receptor beta chains from one sample, sequenced in a study of T-cell reconstitution after alpha-beta-depleted transplantation in children. TCRdb re-derived calls from the PCR reads in MiXCR, one entry per CDR3 protein. The sample contains approximately 350,000 distinct CDR3 sequences, about an eighth of which appear only once. This specimen consisted of PBMCs, obtained from the stem cell graft. These receptors were obtained from a human donor who donated a stem cell graft to a child with Fanconi anemia. The conserved cysteine and the conserved F or W are not part of the CDR3 here. D genes are given only for firm matches.

TRBV11-2	.	TRBJ1-1	ASSLDRQNDAF
TRBV12-3/TRBV12-4	.	TRBJ1-2	ASTSQYVYGYT
TRBV5-4	TRBD2	TRBJ2-3	ASSLAISGGALDTQY
TRBV15	.	TRBJ2-3	ATSRQQYTQY
TRBV15	.	TRBJ2-1	ATSRERQTYNEQF
TRBV11-2	.	TRBJ1-2	ASSLGPDGPNYGYT
TRBV20-1	.	TRBJ1-1	SARRGGLTEAF
TRBV9	.	TRBJ2-1	ASSVSLAGERGEQF
TRBV19	.	TRBJ2-7	ASSIGLNAGSYEQY
TRBV27	.	TRBJ1-1	ASSYRESTEAF
TRBV15	.	TRBJ2-7	ATSTSRRGEQY
TRBV5-1	.	TRBJ1-1	ASSLPGPGNTEAF
TRBV12-3/TRBV12-4	TRBD1	TRBJ1-1	ASSSATGGPPEAF
TRBV11-2	TRBD1	TRBJ1-5	ASSPRQGNSNQPQH
TRBV5-1	.	TRBJ1-2	ASSLGPSQGYT
TRBV2	TRBD1	TRBJ1-5	ASSGGYQPQH
TRBV12-3/TRBV12-4	.	TRBJ1-6	ASSLQGLGGSPLH
TRBV7-9	.	TRBJ2-4	ASTDSISKNIQY
TRBV7-6	TRBD1	TRBJ2-7	ASSLGQGQEQY
TRBV5-1	TRBD1	TRBJ1-1	ASSLGTGGCTEAF
TRBV5-1	TRBD1	TRBJ1-1	ASSLSTGGVWTEAF
TRBV6-5	TRBD2	TRBJ2-3	ASSYSWTSGADTQY
TRBV9	.	TRBJ1-6	ASSSTYNSPLH
TRBV18	.	TRBJ2-5	ASSRGNSKETQY
TRBV20-1	TRBD2	TRBJ2-1	SAEPQRGYNEQF
TRBV2	TRBD2	TRBJ2-1	ASSDREETHEQF
TRBV5-1	.	TRBJ2-5	ASSYGQQAETQY
TRBV7-6	TRBD2	TRBJ2-7	ASSLDSGGSPYEQY
TRBV4-3	.	TRBJ2-1	ASSQGSVRNNEQF
TRBV5-6	.	TRBJ1-1	ASSSMMGGGTEAF
TRBV5-6	TRBD1	TRBJ1-1	ASSLFVLDRENGAF
TRBV30	.	TRBJ1-4	AWSQVQISGEKLF
TRBV6-5	.	TRBJ1-2	ASSYVGGKNGYT
TRBV2	TRBD2	TRBJ2-3	ASSEVASGGLLEDTQY
TRBV12-3/TRBV12-4	TRBD1	TRBJ1-6	ASSYDRVNSPLH
TRBV7-6	.	TRBJ2-7	ASSLDGRPYEQY
TRBV12-3/TRBV12-4	.	TRBJ2-3	ASSFVSTDTQY
TRBV2	.	TRBJ2-3	ASSERGTPTQY
TRBV11-2	TRBD2	TRBJ2-1	ASSFRLAGGTSGYNEQF
TRBV2	TRBD1	TRBJ1-5	ASSGQGRNQPQH
TRBV12-3/TRBV12-4	.	TRBJ1-2	ASMRGIYGYT
TRBV20-1	TRBD1	TRBJ2-2	SASRQGNTGELF